The rows below give T cell receptor beta chains drawn from one sample of a study of T-cell memory formation after mild COVID-19. MiXCR, run by TCRdb on the 5' RACE reads, gives a single entry per CDR3 protein. This sample has 470,000 or so distinct CDR3 sequences, with 15% to 20% found just once. The sample was PBMCs or a T cell subset sorted from them (not recorded which). The receptors here all came from an adult woman who had mild COVID-19 (a few samples of this study predate the infection). Cell type and time point are not known. CDR3s include the opening cysteine and the closing phenylalanine or tryptophan. Fields, in order: V gene, J gene, CDR3 protein.

TRBV2	TRBJ2-7	CASSLHGGGNPYEQYF
TRBV6-6	TRBJ2-7	CASSYPRTSGSFSYEQYF
TRBV18	TRBJ1-1	CASSPPTGGNTEAFF
TRBV6-6	TRBJ2-2	CASSWEIGGFKAGELFF
TRBV12-3/TRBV12-4	TRBJ1-6	CASRRSGQGGSPLHF
TRBV18	TRBJ1-1	CASSPSGTGKTEAFF
TRBV25-1	TRBJ2-1	CASSDGTGFTYNEQFF
TRBV24-1	TRBJ1-6	CATSQEDNSPLHF
TRBV20-1	TRBJ1-1	CSARGMKGRLMNTEAFF
TRBV3-1	TRBJ2-1	CASSQGAETYNEQFF
TRBV12-3/TRBV12-4	TRBJ2-1	CASSSRTSGSNEQFF
TRBV12-3/TRBV12-4	TRBJ2-1	CASSRVQGGYNEQFF
TRBV12-3/TRBV12-4	TRBJ1-3	CASSLQGSGNTIYF
TRBV6-5	TRBJ2-5	CASSYKRGGRETQYF
TRBV15	TRBJ1-1	CATSRVEGAYTEAFF
TRBV7-3	TRBJ2-1	CASSLTSSTYYNEQFF
TRBV20-1	TRBJ2-3	CSARDFRLLSSTDTQYF
TRBV6-1	TRBJ1-2	CASSESPGTSKRYTF
TRBV11-3	TRBJ1-1	CASSRRGPDTEAFF
TRBV12-3/TRBV12-4	TRBJ2-5	CASSLPLQETQYF
TRBV24-1	TRBJ2-1	CATSDSWTSSYNEQFF
TRBV10-3	TRBJ1-1	CAISGVGQGDQAFF
TRBV12-3/TRBV12-4	TRBJ2-5	CASSFLGGETQYF
TRBV27	TRBJ2-7	CASSYRDSGEQYF
TRBV20-1	TRBJ2-1	CSARGSRGNEQFF
TRBV5-1	TRBJ2-1	CASSLRLSSYNEQFF
TRBV24-1	TRBJ2-1	CAIAKTGILNEQFF
TRBV5-1	TRBJ1-2	CAIPDSGYTF
TRBV2	TRBJ2-7	CASTPSGFGPLEREQYF
TRBV5-8	TRBJ2-5	CASGGQGRETQYF
TRBV4-3	TRBJ2-1	CASSQDPQRADAWNEQFF
TRBV9	TRBJ2-7	CASSLASGRSEQYF
TRBV12-5	TRBJ2-6	CASGSTAAGEGANVLTF
TRBV12-3/TRBV12-4	TRBJ2-3	CASREQGAGDTQYF
TRBV20-1	TRBJ2-1	CSARDLAASGRDYNEQFF
TRBV7-2	TRBJ2-7	CASSSLTEYEQYF
TRBV7-9	TRBJ2-7	CASSPIPGYSPYEQYF
TRBV18	TRBJ1-6	CASSPTGADSPLHF
TRBV3-1	TRBJ2-3	CASSQERAGSTDTQYF
TRBV5-1	TRBJ2-7	CASSPGLREYEQYF
TRBV6-5	TRBJ1-4	CASSYRGGIEKLFF
TRBV6-6	TRBJ2-2	CASSYDNTGELFF
TRBV5-1	TRBJ2-3	CASSLMGPADTQYF
TRBV25-1	TRBJ1-2	CASSEPTGSYGYTF
TRBV5-6	TRBJ2-2	CASRETGRGNTGELFF
TRBV24-1	TRBJ2-3	CATSDLYGSADTQYF